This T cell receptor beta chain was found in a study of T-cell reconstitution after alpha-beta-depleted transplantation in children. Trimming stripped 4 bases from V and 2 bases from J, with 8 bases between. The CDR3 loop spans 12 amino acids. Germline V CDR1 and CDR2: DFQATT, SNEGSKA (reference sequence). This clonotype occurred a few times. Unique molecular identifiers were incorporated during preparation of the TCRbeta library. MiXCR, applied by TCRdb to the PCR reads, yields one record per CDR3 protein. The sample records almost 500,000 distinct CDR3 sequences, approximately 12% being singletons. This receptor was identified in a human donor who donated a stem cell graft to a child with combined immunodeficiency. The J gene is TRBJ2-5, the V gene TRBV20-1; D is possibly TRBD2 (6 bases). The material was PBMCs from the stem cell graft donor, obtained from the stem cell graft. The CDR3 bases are TGCAGTGCTATGGGGAGGCAAGAGACCCAGTACTTC. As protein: CSAMGRQETQYF.